This T cell receptor beta chain is drawn from a study of control samples from healthy donors and cancer patients. CDR3 length equals 14 residues. Per the germline V gene, CDR1 is SNHLY and CDR2 is FYNNEI. The V end lost 6 bases, the J end lost 2 bases, and 14 bases lay between the germline ends. The assay was immunoSEQ multiplex PCR, and TCRdb's table has in-frame clones only and misses some. The repertoire holds about 86,000 clones, about 93% seen once, with around 4.5% in the top ten. The TCR comes from a woman aged 18 to 35 in good health. This chain joins TRBV2 and TRBJ2-7; D gene ambiguous. The material sequenced was blood. CDR3 bases: TGTGCCAGCAGAGGTTTGGGGTCCCCCTACGAGCAGTACTTC. This encodes CASRGLGSPYEQYF.